This T cell receptor (beta chain) derives from a study of blood T cell repertoires in COVID-19 (dated by TCRdb to the early 2020s). General notes on the study: The collaborator samples originated in the United States, Italy and Spain and spanned the acute and convalescent phases of COVID-19. The prospective study material was composed of cDNA or gDNA derived from T cells, B-cell-depleted T cells, or PBMCs. Subjects who had been exposed to COVID-19, were actively infected with it, or had recovered from it provided the deeply sampled blood TCRbeta repertoires that made up the dataset. The repertoires were released in a freely available public database meant as a resource for research on the immune response to SARS-CoV-2. The samples were drawn from the first 160 participants of the ongoing ImmuneRACE study and from 1,254 subjects provided by 6 global collaborators. Sample metadata almost always included a de-identified subject ID, COVID-19 status, age in years and sex. Where available, HLA class I and class II types were obtained from metadata supplied by the sample provider rather than from assay-based typing. Broad study findings and their caveats: Clinical and demographic metadata were provided uncurated, with the amount varying by source and participant.

The immunoSEQ Assay, a bias-controlled multiplex PCR, was used to amplify TCRbeta CDR3 regions from genomic DNA. On the study's bioinformatics: Nucleated cell counts per sample were estimated from amplification of reference gene primers within the assay. Sequence reads were collapsed and filtered to measure the absolute abundance of every unique TCRbeta CDR3 rearrangement. For each sample, productive Simpson clonality was calculated as the square root of Simpson's diversity index over productive rearrangements. Not all clones reach the TCRdb copy of this immuneACCESS table, which keeps in-frame sequences only. Checked studies attribute under half of the gap to unresolved V genes and leave the rest unexplained. That table furnishes V, J and clone size, whereas the DNA furnished D and trimming. The sample table contains about 200,000 clones; only one count was recorded for roughly 90% of them. Clones ranked in the top ten supply around 1.5% of the sample.

As to this clone: No antigen is known for it. No much larger clone is present one base from it, and per-base qualities are unavailable.

Collaborating institutions collected whole blood in K2EDTA tubes following their own protocols. For TCRbeta analysis, collaborators shipped samples as frozen whole blood, isolated PBMCs, or DNA extracted from either of those sample types. The clonotype comes from a man aged 18 to 30 with active or convalescent COVID-19. The specimen sequenced was peripheral blood.

The sequenced DNA: TGTGCCAGCGGGCGCTCCGACTCTGGAAACACCATATATTTT. It specifies CASGRSDSGNTIYF. The rearranged segments are TRBV2 and TRBJ1-3; the D gene cannot be resolved reliably. Counted from cysteine to phenylalanine, this CDR3 has 14 amino acids. Of all the DNA, just the CDR3 is kept, 42 bases in frame from base 1. Trimming costs V 8 bases and J 0 bases, and their ends lie 11 bases apart. For CDR1 and CDR2, the germline V gene lists SNHLY and FYNNEI.